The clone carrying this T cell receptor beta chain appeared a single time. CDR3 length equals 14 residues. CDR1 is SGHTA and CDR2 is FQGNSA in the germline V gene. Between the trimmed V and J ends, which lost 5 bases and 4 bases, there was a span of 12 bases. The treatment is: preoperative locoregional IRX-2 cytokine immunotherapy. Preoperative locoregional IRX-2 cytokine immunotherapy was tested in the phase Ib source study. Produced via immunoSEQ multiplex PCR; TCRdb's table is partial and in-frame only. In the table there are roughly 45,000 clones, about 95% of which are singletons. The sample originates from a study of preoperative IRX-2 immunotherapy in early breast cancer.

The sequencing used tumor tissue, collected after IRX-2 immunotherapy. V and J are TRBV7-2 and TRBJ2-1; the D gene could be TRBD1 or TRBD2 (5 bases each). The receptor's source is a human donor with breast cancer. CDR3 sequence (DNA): TGTGCCAGCAGCCTCCAGGGACGATACAATGAGCAGTTCTTC. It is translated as CASSLQGRYNEQFF.